The 28 T cell receptor beta chains below were found in one sample sequenced in a study of read filtering for tumor transcriptome and immune sequencing. Molecular barcoded adaptors covering alpha/delta and beta/gamma chains were used on 400 to 450 ng RNA. MiXCR was run by TCRdb on the reads, yielding one entry per CDR3 protein. The profile shows more than 35,000 distinct CDR3 sequences, around 15% of them singletons. Source material: a population of CD138-negative cells sorted from bone marrow. These receptors originate from a donor aged 40 or over with multiple myeloma.

In this sample, this clonotype turned up many times. The chain combines TRBV20-1 with TRBJ1-4, with TRBD1 as a possible D gene (6 bases). The CDR3 runs 13 residues. Trimming removed 2 bases from V and 11 bases from J, with 15 bases in between. Germline V CDR1 and CDR2: DFQATT, SNEGSKA (reference sequence). This CDR3 is CSARMTGVEKLFF. The DNA of the CDR3 is TGCAGTGCTAGAATGACAGGCGTGGAGAAACTGTTTTTT.

The rearrangement uses TRBV5-1 and TRBJ1-1, with D maybe TRBD1 (5 bases). The V and J ends lost 0 bases and 4 bases respectively, with 10 bases between them. Germline CDR1 is SGHRS and CDR2 is YFSETQ. The CDR3 totals 14 residues. CDR3 nucleotide sequence: TGCGCCAGCAGCTTGGTTACAGGTGGCACTGAAGCTTTCTTT. This codes for CASSLVTGGTEAFF.

This clonotype was seen at least ten times. The chain recombines TRBV13 with TRBJ2-3; no reliable D call. V lost 0 bases to trimming and J lost 0 bases, with 4 bases between them. CDR3 length equals 14 residues. Germline V gene sequence: CDR1 PRHDT, CDR2 FYEKMQ (reference sequence). The CDR3: CASSLGGSTDTQYF. CDR3 DNA sequence: TGTGCCAGCAGCTTAGGCGGCAGCACAGATACGCAGTATTTT. Drawing the rest from reference TRBV13 and TRBJ2-3, the complete variable domain is AAGVIQSPRHLIKEKRETATLKCYPIPRHDTVYWYQQGPGQDPQFLISFYEKMQSDKGSIPDRFSAQQFSDYHSELNMSSLELGDSALYFCASSLGGSTDTQYFGPGTRLTVL.

The sample holds one count of this clonotype. The CDR3 carries no conserved terminal phenylalanine or tryptophan, so it likely arises from a read error. The V call is TRBV5-1, the J call TRBJ2-5, with D perhaps matching TRBD1 or TRBD2 (5 bases each). Germline V CDR1 and CDR2: SGHRS, YFSETQ. V was pared by 4 bases and J by 4 bases, with 17 bases between. The CDR3 covers 15 residues. CDR3 DNA: TGCGCCAGCAGCCGGGGCGGGCAGGGCGGAGAGACCCAGTACCTC. Protein sequence: CASSRGGQGGETQYL.

Regarding this clonotype: A clone one base away is much larger, so this may be a read error. The chain uses TRBV9 and TRBJ2-2; 9 bases match TRBD1. The V and J ends lost 2 bases and 3 bases, in that order; junction bases with no gene match: 2. The CDR3 is 15 residues long. The germline CDR1 and CDR2 sequences are SGDLS and YYNGEE. CDR3 nucleotide sequence: TGTGCCAGCAGCGTTGACAGGGGGTACACCGGGGAGCTGTTTTTT. Encoded protein: CASSVDRGYTGELFF.

This clonotype appeared many times. The rearrangement uses TRBV7-6 and TRBJ2-3, with D possibly matching TRBD2 (5 bases). V lost 1 base, J lost 2 bases, and 10 bases lay in between. Germline V CDR1 and CDR2: SGHVS, FNYEAQ. This CDR3 has 15 amino acids. The CDR3 sequence is CASSLGERNTDTQYF. The CDR3 DNA follows: TGTGCCAGCAGCTTAGGCGAGCGGAACACAGATACGCAGTATTTT.

This clonotype showed up just a few times. The chain joins TRBV11-2 to TRBJ2-1; no definite D call. There are 15 residues in the CDR3. V lost 0 bases and J lost 0, with 6 bases in between. Per the germline V gene, CDR1 is SGHAT and CDR2 is FQNNGV. This CDR3 is CASSLEAGSYNEQFF. DNA for the CDR3: TGTGCCAGCAGCTTAGAGGCAGGCTCCTACAATGAGCAGTTCTTC.

This clonotype has a handful of counts. This sequence joins TRBV6-2 or TRBV6-3 and TRBJ1-5; D possibly corresponds to TRBD1 (5 bases). This CDR3 has 13 amino acids. Per the germline V gene, CDR1 is MNHEY and CDR2 is SVGEGT. V was trimmed by 7 bases and J by 0 bases, leaving 7 bases between them. The CDR3 sequence: CASTDNSNQPQHF. In DNA, the CDR3 is TGTGCCAGCACGGACAATAGCAATCAGCCCCAGCATTTT.

This clonotype came up many times. V usage is TRBV20-1 and J usage is TRBJ2-1; 11 nucleotides match TRBD1. The V gene's germline CDR1 is DFQATT and CDR2 SNEGSKA (reference sequence). There are 14 residues in the CDR3. Losses at the gene ends were 4 bases for V and 4 bases for J; bases not matched to a gene: 3. The CDR3 protein is CSATRDRGYNEQFF. The CDR3 bases are TGCAGTGCTACACGGGACAGGGGGTACAATGAGCAGTTCTTC.

This clonotype was counted ten times or more. This chain connects TRBV20-1 to TRBJ2-7, with D possibly TRBD1 on 6 matching bases. CDR3 length equals 12 residues. The ends were cut back, 6 bases at V and 5 bases at J, with 14 bases in the middle. Looked up from germline, CDR1 is DFQATT and CDR2 is SNEGSKA (reference sequence). CDR3 loop: CSAGIQGNEQYF. CDR3 DNA sequence: TGCAGTGCGGGGATTCAGGGGAACGAGCAGTACTTC.

About this clonotype itself: It differs at one base from a far larger clone, so likely a read error. This chain links TRBV7-6 with TRBJ2-1; 9 bases are shared with TRBD2. CDR1 is SGHVS and CDR2 is FNYEAQ in the germline V gene. The CDR3 totals 17 residues. The CDR3 is CASRGRSGGPTANEQSF. The CDR3 coding sequence is TGTGCCAGCAGAGGACGCAGCGGGGGGCCGACGGCCAATGAGCAGTCCTTC. Using reference TRBV7-6 and TRBJ2-1 for the parts outside the CDR3, the full variable domain is GAGVSQSPRYKVTKRGQDVALRCDPISGHVSLYWYRQALGQGPEFLTYFNYEAQQDKSGLPNDRFSAERPEGSISTLTIQRTEQRDSAMYRCASRGRSGGPTANEQSFGPGTRLTVL.

This clonotype was counted many times. The CDR3 region is CASSPRSGGTDTQYF. Written as DNA, the CDR3 is TGTGCCAGCAGCCCGAGGAGCGGGGGTACAGATACGCAGTATTTT. The rearrangement joins TRBV3-1 to TRBJ2-3; 8 positions agree with TRBD2. Germline loops: CDR1 LGHDT, CDR2 YNNKEL (reference sequence). The CDR3 consists of 15 residues. Trimming took 4 bases from V and 3 from J; bases not matched to a gene: 6.

This clonotype was observed many times. The genes are TRBV28 and TRBJ2-5, with TRBD1 matching over 9 bases. CDR1 and CDR2 from the germline V gene are MDHEN and SYDVKM. The ends lost 2 bases at V and 7 bases at J; junction bases unmatched: 8. The CDR3 extends over 15 amino acids. The chain's CDR3 is CASSLPDRGGRTQYF. CDR3 in DNA: TGTGCCAGCAGTTTACCGGACAGGGGAGGTCGGACCCAGTACTTC.

The gene calls are TRBV6-2 or TRBV6-3 and TRBJ2-1; 13 nucleotides line up with TRBD2. Germline V lookup: CDR1 MNHEY, CDR2 SVGEGT. Trimming at V came to 6 bases and at J to 12 bases, leaving 8 bases not matched to a gene. The CDR3 loop spans 14 amino acids. Here the CDR3 reads CASRPGLAGAGQFF. CDR3 DNA sequence: TGTGCCAGCAGGCCCGGACTAGCGGGAGCTGGGCAGTTCTTC.

This clonotype occurred many times. The CDR3 reads CAWVRGLGYTF. The CDR3 bases are TGTGCCTGGGTCAGGGGGCTTGGCTACACCTTC. V gene TRBV30 combines with J gene TRBJ1-2; 8 bases match TRBD1. The CDR3 is made up of 11 amino acids. CDR1 is GTSNPN and CDR2 is SVGIG in the germline V gene (reference sequence). Trimming took 5 bases from V and 7 from J; bases not matched to a gene: 3.

This clonotype was seen ten or more times. This chain uses TRBV10-2 with TRBJ1-1; the D is unclear. The CDR3 runs 12 residues. V lost 2 bases and J lost 1, with 2 bases in between. Germline loops: CDR1 WSHSY, CDR2 SAAADI. The CDR3 DNA reads TGCGCCAGCAGTGAGGCGAACACTGAAGCTTTCTTT. Its translation: CASSEANTEAFF.

This clonotype came up many times. The chain recombines TRBV20-1 with TRBJ2-3; 7 bases line up with TRBD2. The V segment lost 5 bases and the J segment 0 bases; nucleotides outside the gene matches: 8. Germline assignment: CDR1 DFQATT and CDR2 SNEGSKA (reference sequence). CDR3 size: 15 residues. CDR3 bases: TGCAGTGCTCCCAGCGGGACTTATAGCACAGATACGCAGTATTTT. Translating it yields CSAPSGTYSTDTQYF.

This clonotype was seen only once. Likely a read error: the CDR3 ends without its conserved phenylalanine or tryptophan. This chain links TRBV18 with TRBJ1-5; possibly TRBD1 for D (6 bases). Germline V gene sequence: CDR1 KGHSH, CDR2 LQKENI. Trimming cost V 2 bases and J 2 bases, with 10 bases left between them. The CDR3 loop spans 15 amino acids. The CDR3 DNA is TGTGCCAGCTCACCAGGCAGGGGTGGCAATCAGCCCCAGCATCTT. Amino acids: CASSPGRGGNQPQHL.

This clonotype was counted at least ten times. The chain couples TRBV10-2 to TRBJ2-1; D uncertain. V was clipped by 6 bases and J by 0 bases, with 15 bases between them. In germline, CDR1 is WSHSY, CDR2 SAAADI. This CDR3 region has 16 residues. CDR3 in DNA: TGCGCCAGCAGGCTATTGGCGACTGGCTCCTACAATGAGCAGTTCTTC. It is translated as CASRLLATGSYNEQFF.

This clonotype was found many times. The chain couples TRBV4-1 to TRBJ2-7; 9 bases fit TRBD1. CDR3 length equals 16 residues. Germline CDR1 is MGHRA and CDR2 is YSYEKL. With 3 bases clipped from V and 1 base from J, the junction kept 7 bases outside the gene matches. The CDR3 nucleotides read TGCGCCAGCAGCCATTCTGGACAGGGGCGGTCCTACGAGCAGTACTTC. This gives the protein CASSHSGQGRSYEQYF.

V and J are TRBV6-2 or TRBV6-3 and TRBJ1-5, with 7 bases fitting TRBD1. The germline CDR1 and CDR2 sequences are MNHEY and SVGEGT. V was clipped by 7 bases and J by 0 bases; unmatched bases: 6. The CDR3 has 15 amino acids. In nucleotides, the CDR3 is TGTGCCAGCACTAAGGGACAGCCTAGCAATCAGCCCCAGCATTTT. Its protein is CASTKGQPSNQPQHF.

This clonotype was counted at least ten times. CDR3 DNA: TGTGCCAGCAGCCGAACAGGGACGGGCACTGAAGCTTTCTTT. Translating it yields CASSRTGTGTEAFF. The rearrangement uses TRBV7-3 and TRBJ1-1, with D possibly matching TRBD1 (6 bases). CDR1 and CDR2 from the germline V gene are SGHTA and FQGTGA. There are 14 residues in the CDR3. The V and J ends lost 5 bases and 4 bases respectively, with 14 bases between them.

In this sample, this clonotype turned up many times. This chain uses TRBV11-2 with TRBJ2-1; D perhaps matches TRBD2 (5 bases). Germline V gene sequence: CDR1 SGHAT, CDR2 FQNNGV. V was cut by 7 bases and J by 9 bases, with 16 bases left in between. There are 13 residues in the CDR3. For the CDR3, the DNA is TGTGCCAGCAACTCCCAACTAGAAGGTGAGCAGTTCTTC. Translation gives CASNSQLEGEQFF.

This clonotype was found many times. The rearrangement links TRBV20-1 to TRBJ1-5; 7 bases line up with TRBD1. The junction had 11 bases not matched to a gene; V was cut back by 4 bases and J by 5 bases. CDR3 length: 15 residues. Per the germline V gene, CDR1 is DFQATT and CDR2 is SNEGSKA (reference sequence). The CDR3 protein is CSATKLGGGDQPQHF. The CDR3 region has the DNA TGCAGTGCTACCAAATTGGGAGGGGGCGATCAGCCCCAGCATTTT.

The rearrangement links TRBV2 to TRBJ2-4; tentatively, D is TRBD1 or TRBD2 (6 bases each). Between the trimmed V and J ends, which lost 4 bases and 6 bases, there was a span of 10 bases. CDR3 length equals 13 residues. Germline CDR1 is SNHLY and CDR2 is FYNNEI. CDR3 sequence (DNA): TGTGCCAGCAGTGGGGGGGCTGTAAACATTCAGTACTTC. Translating gives CASSGGAVNIQYF.

This clonotype counts as medium-sized (0.01 to 0.1%). The rearrangement joins TRBV5-1 to TRBJ1-1, with D hard to call. CDR3 length: 11 residues. Deletions cut 7 bases from V and 0 bases from J, with 4 bases between. In germline, CDR1 is SGHRS, CDR2 YFSETQ. The CDR3 DNA reads as TGCGCCAGCCGGATGAACACTGAAGCTTTCTTT. Translated: CASRMNTEAFF.

A note on this clonotype: A much larger clone differs by one base, so this may be a read error. This chain connects TRBV27 to TRBJ1-1; TRBD1 might be the D (6 bases). The germline CDR1 and CDR2 sequences are MNHEY and SMNVEV (reference sequence). This CDR3 is built from 13 residues. The CDR3 spells CARSHQGRGAAFF. DNA of the CDR3: TGTGCCCGCAGTCATCAAGGCAGGGGCGCAGCTTTCTTT.

This clonotype was picked up many times. The rearrangement joins TRBV28 to TRBJ2-1; the D is unclear. The CDR3 extends over 12 amino acids. V was cut by 5 bases and J by 12 bases, with 14 bases left in between. Germline lookup yields CDR1 MDHEN and CDR2 SYDVKM. The CDR3 loop reads CASSPLPARQFF. DNA of the CDR3: TGTGCCAGCAGTCCATTGCCCGCAAGGCAGTTCTTC.